The rows below give T cell receptor beta chains drawn from one sample of a study of shared clonotypes between healthy human individuals. TCRdb's copy holds only in-frame clones and misses some; the assay was immunoSEQ multiplex PCR. This sample has hundreds of thousands of clones, with approximately 79% found just once. The sample was memory CD4+ T cells sorted from blood. These receptors were taken from a woman in her 30s in good health. Both conserved end residues are part of each CDR3. Fields, in order: D gene, clone size, V gene, J gene, CDR3 DNA, CDR3 protein. A D gene is named only where the DNA matches it firmly. The size entry is marked missing in some rows and otherwise reads once, few, many or a size class.

>TRBD2|few|TRBV2|TRBJ2-3
TGTGCCAGCATGCGGGAGTACACAGATACGCAGTATTTT
CASMREYTDTQYF
>TRBD1|-|TRBV28|TRBJ1-2
TGTGCCAGCAGCGGGGACAGGATCCGTGGCTACACCTTC
CASSGDRIRGYTF
>-|-|TRBV28|TRBJ2-7
TGTGCCAGCAGTGATGGAGTGACTGTGCCCTACGAGCAGTACTTC
CASSDGVTVPYEQYF
>TRBD2|-|TRBV10-1|TRBJ2-7
TGCGCCAGCAGTCCGGGGACTAGCGGGTCCTACGAGCAGTACTTC
CASSPGTSGSYEQYF
>-|many|TRBV10-2|TRBJ2-3
TGCGCCAGCAGGCTAGCCAACACAGATACGCAGTATTTT
CASRLANTDTQYF
>-|few|TRBV14|TRBJ2-7
TGTGCCAGCAGCCCAACGAACCTCTACGAGCAGTACTTC
CASSPTNLYEQYF
>-|-|TRBV28|TRBJ2-7
TGTGCCAGCAGCTCAGGTCGTGTAAGTAAGGGGCCTGGGATCTACGAGCAGTACTTC
CASSSGRVSKGPGIYEQYF
>-|-|TRBV28|TRBJ2-7
TGTGCCAGCAGTCTATCAAGAGCGATGAGGGGAAGCTCCTACGAGCAGTACTTC
CASSLSRAMRGSSYEQYF
>TRBD1|-|TRBV5-1|TRBJ2-7
TGCGCCAGCAGCCGGGGGGACAGGGCCGGGGACGAGCAGTACTTC
CASSRGDRAGDEQYF
>-|-|TRBV5-1|TRBJ1-1
TGCGCCAGCAGCTCGGTGACAGCCCTTGAAGCTTTCTTT
CASSSVTALEAFF
>-|-|TRBV2|TRBJ1-4
TGTGCCAGCAAATCCGACGGGCAAAAACTGTTTTTT
CASKSDGQKLFF
>TRBD1|-|TRBV28|TRBJ2-7
TGTGCCAGCACCCCGGGACAGTCCGTCTACGAGCAGTACTTC
CASTPGQSVYEQYF
>TRBD2|-|TRBV23-1|TRBJ2-7
TGCGCCAGCAGTCCCGGGACCGCCTGCCAAGCGGGAAGGGACGAGCAGTACTTC
CASSPGTACQAGRDEQYF
>-|-|TRBV28|TRBJ2-5
TGTGCCAGCAGTTCAGCGCAGGGGAATTGGGAGACCCAGTACTTC
CASSSAQGNWETQYF
>TRBD2|-|TRBV7-2|TRBJ2-1
TGTGCCAGCAGCTTACAGCGGGATTCGGGTGAGCAGTTCTTC
CASSLQRDSGEQFF
>-|-|TRBV5-1|TRBJ2-5
TGCGCCAGCAGCCCCCCGGCCGGCCTGGCTGCCGAGACCCAGTACTTC
CASSPPAGLAAETQYF
>TRBD1|-|TRBV2|TRBJ1-2
TGTGCCGAGAGGACAGGGGGCTTTGGCTACACCTTC
CAERTGGFGYTF
>-|-|TRBV2|TRBJ2-5
TGTGCCAGCAGTGAAGCGCCGGAGAAGTTGGAGAGCCAAGAGACCCAGTACTTC
CASSEAPEKLESQETQYF
>TRBD1|-|TRBV5-1|TRBJ1-1
TGCGCCAGCAGCAGCGGACAGGCCAACACTGAAGCTTTCTTT
CASSSGQANTEAFF
>TRBD2|-|TRBV5-4|TRBJ2-5
TGTGCCAGCAGCTTGACCGTAACGGGACTAGCGGGAGTCGACCAGTACTTC
CASSLTVTGLAGVDQYF
>TRBD1|-|TRBV6-1|TRBJ2-7
TGTGCCAGCAGTGAAGTAGGACAGGGCTACGAGCAGTACTTC
CASSEVGQGYEQYF
>TRBD2|-|TRBV5-1|TRBJ2-7
TGCGCCAGCAGCTTAGCGTCCGGGAGGGCCTACGAGCAGTACTTC
CASSLASGRAYEQYF
>-|-|TRBV6-4|TRBJ1-1
TGTGCCAGCAGTGTATCGGCAGGGCTGACTGAAGCTTTCTTT
CASSVSAGLTEAFF
>-|few|TRBV27|TRBJ2-3
TGTGCCAGCAGTCTTACTAGACCCACACACTCCGATACGCAGTATTTT
CASSLTRPTHSDTQYF
>TRBD2|few|TRBV28|TRBJ2-2
TGTGCCAGCATCGTAGCGGGAGTTCGCACCGGGGAGCTGTTTTTT
CASIVAGVRTGELFF
>TRBD1|-|TRBV28|TRBJ2-1
TGTGCCACCAACGATCCGGGACAGATGAATGAGCAGTTCTTC
CATNDPGQMNEQFF
>-|once|TRBV9|TRBJ1-2
TGTGCCAGCGGGGACATAGTTAACTATGGCTACACCTTC
CASGDIVNYGYTF
>-|-|TRBV5-1|TRBJ1-2
TGCGCCAGCTTCGAAGTAGCCGGGGGCTACACCTTC
CASFEVAGGYTF
>-|-|TRBV2|TRBJ2-2
TGTGCCAGCAGTGAAGGTAGCTACACCGGGGAGCTGTTTTTT
CASSEGSYTGELFF
>-|-|TRBV15|TRBJ2-3
TGTGCCACCAGCAGAGATCGGGGGAGTACAGATACGCAGTATTTT
CATSRDRGSTDTQYF
>-|-|TRBV11-2|TRBJ2-1
TGTGCCAGCAGCTTAGATCTAACAGTGGAGCAGTTCTTC
CASSLDLTVEQFF
>-|-|TRBV27|TRBJ1-1
TGTGCCAGCAGTTTTCCCTACAGGGTAGGGAACACTGAAGCTTTCTTT
CASSFPYRVGNTEAFF
>TRBD2|-|TRBV9|TRBJ2-3
TGTGCCAGCAGCGTAGGGGCGGGAGAGGTGAGCACAGATACGCAGTATTTT
CASSVGAGEVSTDTQYF
>TRBD1|-|TRBV30|TRBJ1-2
TGTGCCTGGAGTTCGAGGGGGCTGGGGTTATGGGGCTACACCTTC
CAWSSRGLGLWGYTF
>TRBD2|-|TRBV28|TRBJ2-5
TGTGCCAGCAGCAAGACTAGCGAGAAAGAGACCCAGTACTTC
CASSKTSEKETQYF
>TRBD2|-|TRBV7-3|TRBJ2-5
TGTGCCAGCAGCTTAACCGGGTTCGCGGGAGGGGTCGGGGAGACCCAGTACTTC
CASSLTGFAGGVGETQYF
>-|-|TRBV29-1|TRBJ2-1
TGCAGCGTCGTGCAGGATCCGCCTCTAGGTGAGCAGTTCTTC
CSVVQDPPLGEQFF
>-|few|TRBV27|TRBJ1-5
TGTGCCAGCAAACCTCAGCCAGGGGCTAGCAATCAGCCCCAGCATTTT
CASKPQPGASNQPQHF
>TRBD1|many|TRBV11-2|TRBJ1-1
TGTGCCAGCAGCTTAGGGGACAGGGTGGCCATGGAGACTGAAGCTTTCTTT
CASSLGDRVAMETEAFF
>-|-|TRBV5-4|TRBJ1-2
TGTGCCAGCAGCTTTGGACTGAAACAGCGCTATGGCTACACCTTC
CASSFGLKQRYGYTF
>-|-|TRBV19|TRBJ1-1
TGTGCCAGCACCGCGGGCAGCCTGAACACTGAAGCTTTCTTT
CASTAGSLNTEAFF